The rows below give T cell receptor beta chains drawn from one sample of a study of cytomegalovirus exposure and HLA in healthy donors. This table comes from immunoSEQ multiplex PCR, and its TCRdb copy is limited to in-frame clones, with some not included. The profile shows 100,000 to 150,000 clones, about 10% of them singletons. Sequences were obtained from PBMCs. The receptors stem from a woman younger than 30 in good health and CMV-seropositive. Each CDR3 is given with its conserved first and last residue. D genes are given only for firm matches. Only part of the rows carry a size: once, few, many, or a class if the clone is expanded.

>TRBJ2-7|TRBV6-6|-|TRBD2
CASSYRAGGPSYEQYF
TGTGCCAGCAGTTACAGGGCGGGAGGGCCGTCCTACGAGCAGTACTTC
>TRBJ1-4|TRBV4-2|few|-
CASGLYSATNEKLFF
TGTGCCAGCGGACTTTATTCCGCAACTAATGAAAAACTGTTTTTT
>TRBJ2-7|TRBV6-1|few|TRBD2
CASSEETSGSSGGEQYF
TGTGCCAGCAGTGAAGAAACTAGCGGGAGTTCGGGAGGCGAGCAGTACTTC
>TRBJ1-2|TRBV2|few|-
CASTVSSYGYTF
TGTGCCAGCACCGTGTCGAGCTATGGCTACACCTTC
>TRBJ2-1|TRBV5-1|-|TRBD2
CASSLLAGMDEQFF
TGCGCCAGCAGCTTGTTAGCGGGAATGGATGAGCAGTTCTTC
>TRBJ2-7|TRBV5-8|-|TRBD2
CASSKLADLNEQYF
TGTGCCAGCAGCAAACTAGCGGACCTTAACGAGCAGTACTTC
>TRBJ1-2|TRBV28|-|TRBD1
CASSTTDRAGGYTF
TGTGCCAGCAGTACAACGGACAGGGCGGGGGGCTACACCTTC
>TRBJ2-5|TRBV6-6|-|TRBD2
CATNEGPAGEQYF
TGTGCCACCAATGAGGGCCCAGCGGGGGAGCAGTACTTC
>TRBJ1-2|TRBV7-2|few|-
CASSLDSPYGYTF
TGTGCCAGCAGCTTAGACAGCCCCTATGGCTACACCTTC
>TRBJ2-3|TRBV6-1|-|TRBD2
CAAPPTGGGTDTQYF
TGTGCGGCCCCCCCGACGGGAGGGGGCACAGATACGCAGTATTTT
>TRBJ2-7|TRBV5-1|-|TRBD2
CASSLEGLAGVPSYEQYF
TGCGCCAGCAGCTTGGAGGGACTAGCGGGAGTTCCCTCCTACGAGCAGTACTTC
>TRBJ1-1|TRBV6-6|-|-
CASSRGNMNTEAFF
TGTGCCAGCTCAAGGGGGAACATGAACACTGAAGCTTTCTTT
>TRBJ1-1|TRBV10-2|-|-
CASSKTGDTEAFF
TGCGCCAGCTCTAAAACGGGGGACACTGAAGCTTTCTTT
>TRBJ1-2|TRBV19|few|-
CASSPVQGRGYTF
TGTGCCAGTAGTCCAGTACAGGGACGTGGCTACACCTTC
>TRBJ2-7|TRBV5-4|-|-
CASSSPTGSTYEQYF
TGTGCCAGCAGCTCACCGACAGGTTCCACTTACGAGCAGTACTTC
>TRBJ2-4|TRBV28|-|TRBD2
CASREAGVVAKNIQYF
TGTGCCAGCAGAGAAGCGGGAGTTGTAGCCAAAAACATTCAGTACTTC
>TRBJ2-5|TRBV4-1|-|-
CASSQDRQQETQYF
TGCGCCAGCAGCCAAGATCGACAGCAAGAGACCCAGTACTTC
>TRBJ1-4|TRBV28|-|-
CASRPVGFEEDEKLFF
TGTGCCAGCAGGCCCGTGGGGTTCGAGGAGGATGAAAAACTGTTTTTT
>TRBJ2-3|TRBV2|-|-
CASSEGGQSTDTQYF
TGTGCCAGCAGTGAAGGTGGGCAGTCCACAGATACGCAGTATTTT
>TRBJ2-1|TRBV7-3|few|-
CASSLKGQGGENEQFF
TGTGCCAGCAGCCTCAAGGGGCAGGGGGGTGAGAATGAGCAGTTCTTC
>TRBJ2-1|TRBV30|few|-
CAWSGLAEQFF
TGTGCCTGGAGTGGATTAGCTGAGCAGTTCTTC
>TRBJ1-1|TRBV20-1|-|-
CSAAAPEAFF
TGCAGTGCGGCGGCTCCGGAAGCTTTCTTT
>TRBJ2-5|TRBV29-1|few|-
CSVESWAPQETQYF
TGCAGCGTTGAATCGTGGGCTCCCCAAGAGACCCAGTACTTC
>TRBJ2-1|TRBV19|-|-
CASSNSGAPNEQFF
TGTGCCAGTAGTAATAGCGGAGCCCCGAATGAGCAGTTCTTC
>TRBJ2-2|TRBV4-1|-|TRBD2
CASSHLTSGRFHTGELFF
TGCGCCAGCAGCCACTTGACTAGCGGGAGGTTCCACACCGGGGAGCTGTTTTTT
>TRBJ2-5|TRBV4-1|few|-
CASSQDSSAGTKETQYF
TGCGCCAGCAGCCAAGATTCTTCTGCGGGAACGAAAGAGACCCAGTACTTC
>TRBJ1-3|TRBV28|-|TRBD1
CASTSQGLSGNTIYF
TGTGCCAGCACCTCACAGGGGCTGTCTGGAAACACCATATATTTT
>TRBJ2-5|TRBV7-7|few|TRBD2
CASSLDGRPEETQYF
TGTGCTAGCAGCTTAGACGGGAGGCCCGAAGAGACCCAGTACTTC
>TRBJ1-1|TRBV21-1|few|-
CASSKMDSMNTEAFF
TGTGCCAGCAGCAAAATGGACTCCATGAACACTGAAGCTTTCTTT
>TRBJ1-1|TRBV28|-|TRBD1
CASSADLGQKNTEAFF
TGTGCCAGCAGTGCCGACCTGGGACAGAAGAACACTGAAGCTTTCTTT
>TRBJ2-2|TRBV19|few|-
CASRRLRNTGELFF
TGTGCCAGTAGGAGGTTGCGCAACACCGGGGAGCTGTTTTTT
>TRBJ2-7|TRBV5-1|-|TRBD2
CASLLTSGSHEQYF
TGCGCCAGCCTTTTGACTAGCGGGAGTCACGAGCAGTACTTC
>TRBJ2-3|TRBV11-2|-|TRBD2
CASSPRTSVTDTQYF
TGTGCCAGCAGCCCCCGGACTAGCGTAACAGATACGCAGTATTTT
>TRBJ2-1|TRBV5-1|few|-
CASSLSHPFLSNEQFF
TGCGCCAGCAGCTTGTCCCACCCCTTCTTGAGCAATGAGCAGTTCTTC
>TRBJ2-7|TRBV6-1|-|-
CALARQVTYEQYF
TGTGCCCTTGCCAGGCAGGTCACCTACGAGCAGTACTTC
>TRBJ2-7|TRBV4-1|many|TRBD2
CASSQALAGAYEQYF
TGCGCCAGCAGCCAGGCTCTAGCGGGAGCTTACGAGCAGTACTTC
>TRBJ1-2|TRBV30|-|-
CAWSPIGGSVSGYTF
TGTGCCTGGAGTCCCATTGGGGGCTCCGTCAGTGGCTACACCTTC
>TRBJ2-1|TRBV6-1|few|TRBD2
CASTLAGGVVEQFF
TGTGCCAGCACCCTAGCGGGAGGAGTCGTGGAGCAGTTCTTC
>TRBJ1-2|TRBV29-1|few|-
CSVDGGLGYTF
TGCAGCGTTGACGGGGGGCTAGGCTACACCTTC